The 9 T cell receptor beta chains listed next were all sequenced from one sample in a study of post-analysis software for immune sequencing data. Unique molecular identifiers tagged the TCR beta cDNA libraries. A single record per CDR3 protein comes from TCRdb applying MiXCR to the PCR reads. The table has some 690,000 distinct CDR3 sequences, about 32% seen once. Regarding the study as a whole: Comparison of patients with controls showed 5 or 6 TRBV segments more frequent in patients, TRBV5-6, TRBV5-1 and TRBV20-1 among them.

Their antigens are not known. The sequenced material came from blood. The source of these receptors is a girl aged 5-17 years with multiple sclerosis.

The CDR3, as DNA: TGTGCCAGCAGCCCCCAAGGGACGGACCTCTATGGCTACACCTTC. This gives the protein CASSPQGTDLYGYTF. The chain employs TRBV27 and TRBJ1-2; a weak D match, TRBD1 (5 bases). The germline V gene has CDR1 MNHEY and CDR2 SMNVEV (reference sequence). The CDR3 is made up of 15 amino acids. The V and J ends lost 6 bases and 4 bases respectively, with 18 bases between them.

This chain links TRBV2 with TRBJ1-5; a weak D match, TRBD1 (5 bases). Trimming stripped 4 bases from V and 1 base from J, with 14 bases between. Germline CDR1 is SNHLY and CDR2 is FYNNEI. This CDR3 is built from 16 residues. CDR3 in amino acids: CASSVNLGTSNQPQHF. CDR3 nucleotide sequence: TGTGCCAGCAGTGTAAACCTTGGGACGAGCAATCAGCCCCAGCATTTT.

This chain links TRBV6-5 with TRBJ1-3; D is undetermined. The CDR3 loop spans 14 amino acids. The ends were cut back, 7 bases at V and 0 bases at J, with 10 bases in the middle. Per the germline V gene, CDR1 is MNHEY and CDR2 is SVGAGI. The CDR3 DNA reads TGTGCCAGCACGAACGGAATCTCTGGAAACACCATATATTTT. It translates to CASTNGISGNTIYF.

This clonotype was seen many times. V gene TRBV12-3 or TRBV12-4 combines with J gene TRBJ2-7, with D possibly matching TRBD2 (6 bases). This CDR3 comprises 14 residues. The germline V and J ends were trimmed by 5 bases and 0 bases, with 11 bases remaining between them. In nucleotides, the CDR3 is TGTGCCAGCAGTCAATCGGGACTCTCCTACGAGCAGTACTTC. This gives the protein CASSQSGLSYEQYF.

This clonotype showed up many times. The CDR3 sequence is CASSFLPGLTSYEQYF. In DNA, the CDR3 is TGCGCCAGCAGCTTTCTTCCGGGACTTACCTCCTACGAGCAGTACTTC. The rearrangement joins TRBV5-1 to TRBJ2-7; weak D call: TRBD2 (6 bases). Trimming removed 2 bases at V and 0 bases at J, with 15 bases between. CDR1 and CDR2 from the germline V gene are SGHRS and YFSETQ. CDR3 size: 16 residues.

The J gene is TRBJ1-4, the V gene TRBV5-1; D remains ambiguous. Looked up from germline, CDR1 is SGHRS and CDR2 is YFSETQ. Trimming cost V 4 bases and J 5 bases, with 12 bases left between them. This CDR3 is 14 amino acids long. In DNA form, the CDR3 reads TGCGCCAGCAGCCCTACGGTCGGGAATGAAAAACTGTTTTTT. Translation: CASSPTVGNEKLFF.

This clonotype has a handful of counts. The chain recombines TRBV25-1 with TRBJ1-6; D remains unclear. V lost 7 bases to trimming and J lost 5 bases, with 12 bases between them. Germline lookup yields CDR1 MGHDK and CDR2 SYGVNS. The CDR3 loop spans 14 amino acids. The CDR3 DNA is TGTGCCAGCACTATGCGTTCCAATAATTCACCCCTCCACTTT. Protein sequence: CASTMRSNNSPLHF.

J is TRBJ1-1 and V is TRBV6-2 or TRBV6-3, with D tentatively TRBD1 (6 bases). Trimming took off 4 bases at V and 4 bases at J, with 13 bases between the two ends. The CDR3 consists of 14 residues. Per germline, CDR1 MNHEY and CDR2 SVGEGT. The DNA of the CDR3 is TGTGCCAGCAGTTCCACAGGGTTTGTCACTGAAGCTTTCTTT. This codes for CASSSTGFVTEAFF.

The gene calls are TRBV6-6 and TRBJ1-2; D unresolved. Germline assignment: CDR1 MNHNY and CDR2 SVGAGI (reference sequence). V was trimmed by 2 bases and J by 3 bases, leaving 13 bases between them. The length of the CDR3 is 15 residues. CDR3 sequence: CASSYNGFRDYGYTF. CDR3 DNA sequence: TGTGCCAGCAGTTACAACGGGTTTCGCGACTATGGCTACACCTTC.